One TCR beta chain is described in this entry. The antigen remains undetermined. Trimming shortened V by 1 base and J by 3 bases, and 12 bases separated the two germline ends. This CDR3 region has 16 residues. Germline V lookup: CDR1 SNHLY, CDR2 FYNNEI. This entry belongs to a study of T cell repertoires in cytomegalovirus infection. Study-wide context: As its CMV epitopes, the study selected recently identified HLA-C-restricted and well-studied HLA-B-restricted targets.

TCRdb redid the calling of the reads with MiXCR, one entry per CDR3 protein. The sample lists approximately 100,000 distinct CDR3 sequences, less than 30% occurring once. This sequence originates from a human donor in good health (CMV status not recorded). Some clones in this sample may be carry-over from other donors' samples. This sequence joins TRBV2 and TRBJ2-2; D may match TRBD1 or TRBD2 (7 bases each). The material was CD8+ T cells from cultured PBMCs, obtained from culture after CMV antigen stimulation. CDR3 DNA sequence: TGTGCCAGCAGTGAAGAGCCAGGGGGGGACACCGGGGAGCTGTTTTTT. It yields the protein CASSEEPGGDTGELFF. The full variable domain, with the rest looked up from reference TRBV2 and TRBJ2-2, is EPEVTQTPSHQVTQMGQEVILRCVPISNHLYFYWYRQILGQKVEFLVSFYNNEISEKSEIFDDQFSVERPDGSNFTLKIRSTKLEDSAMYFCASSEEPGGDTGELFFGEGSRLTVL.